This TCR beta chain originates from a study of blood T cell repertoires in COVID-19. Turning to the study itself: Samples representing acute and convalescent COVID-19 were sourced from the United States, Italy and Spain. PBMCs, B-cell-depleted T cells, or T cells provided the cDNA or gDNA that made up the material.

Trimming shortened V by 5 bases and J by 3 bases, and 5 bases separated the two germline ends. Germline-derived CDR1 and CDR2 are MNHEY and SVGAGI. The CDR3 covers 13 residues. There are a few counts of this clone. In the original processing: Amplified reference gene primers provided the basis for estimating nucleated cell counts. TCRdb's copy holds only in-frame clones and misses some; the assay was immunoSEQ multiplex PCR. That table furnishes V, J and clone size, whereas the DNA furnished D and trimming. The table shows over 50,000 clones, with more than 85% occurring only once. J is TRBJ1-6 and V is TRBV6-5; TRBD1 is a possible D gene (5 bases). The sequence came from a middle-aged man with active COVID-19. Sequenced: peripheral blood. The CDR3 sequence is CASSTGYNSPLHF. Here the CDR3 DNA reads TGTGCCAGCAGTACAGGCTATAATTCACCCCTCCACTTT.